The source of this T cell receptor (beta chain) is a study of T cell responses to AZD1222 COVID-19 vaccine (dated by TCRdb to 2020 to 2023). The study in broad terms: TCR sequencing was performed for roughly 240 trial participants, of whom about 200 were given two doses of AZD1222 and some 26 were given two doses of MenACWY control vaccine. Trial participants were enrolled by age into 18-55, 56-69 and 70-plus year subgroups, with roughly 150, 30 and 60 TCR-sequenced participants respectively.

On this clone itself: Its antigen is not yet known. No quality values exist for individual bases; no much larger clone is one base distant.

The intended sense of this specimen's time point label: about 28 days (+/-7) after the second vaccine dose. Because spike-specific TCR depth and breadth did not differ between the two schedules, AZD1222 recipients who got a second dose at roughly 4 weeks were pooled with those who got a second dose at roughly 12 weeks. Samples from vaccinated people were obtained from the UK trials COV001 and COV002, which included a single-blind randomized controlled phase 2/3 trial of AZD1222 (ChAdOx1 nCoV-19) in healthy adults. For TCRbeta chain sequencing, PBMC samples were collected from trial participants at day 0 and at day 28 after the second dose. The CDR3 regions of human TCRbeta chains were analyzed by immunosequencing. In the authors' own workflow: TCRs in the repertoires were compared against a reference library of SARS-CoV-2-specific TCRs that had been generated with the MIRA antigen-specificity platform. Breadth was defined as the fraction of unique TCRs that were SARS-CoV-2-associated, and depth was defined as the fraction of total T cells that were SARS-CoV-2-associated. Each spike-specific TCR was assigned to its reactive spike region and to a CD4 or CD8 class using the MIRA data. Log10-transformed breadth and depth values were compared by one-way ANOVA with Sidak's multiple comparisons tests. Drawn from immuneACCESS, this table holds only the in-frame rearrangements with V and J called that TCRdb kept. Clones are partly lost; checked studies trace under half to an unresolved V gene and leave the rest unexplained. D and trimming were read from the DNA, whereas the V and J calls and clone size are those reported in that table. Across this sample there are about 100,000 clones, with about nine tenths seen only once. About 9% of the sample comes from the top ten.

The paper as a whole reports these results and caveats: Participants were mostly white British, with more females than males. The authors suggested clonal diversity may have been underestimated. A significant rise in spike-specific TCR breadth and depth was observed after two AZD1222 doses relative to day 0 and relative to MenACWY recipients. Because no day 14 peak-response samples were available, the repertoires could be characterized only after the peak T cell response. The whole spike protein was spanned by vaccine-associated CD4 TCRs, and dominant responses were seen in regions 160-218 and 743-854. Epitopes outside the regions mutated in the B.1.351 and B.1.1.7 variants were reportedly recognized by nearly half of the unique spike-specific TCRs. Conclusions about previously exposed vaccinees are limited, since just a handful of AZD1222 recipients were seropositive for SARS-CoV-2 at baseline. In the small 56-69-year group, the increase in depth fell short of significance, most likely because of low power.

V and J lose 3 bases and 5 bases, and a span of 19 bases separates them. The CDR3 runs 16 residues from the cysteine to the phenylalanine. The sequence is cut down to CDR3 DNA, 48 bases in frame from base 1. For CDR1 and CDR2, the germline V gene lists SNHLY and FYNNEI. The rearranged segments are TRBV2 and TRBJ1-1; the D gene cannot be resolved reliably. The TCR sequence derives from an adult who received the AZD1222 COVID-19 vaccine. The source material was peripheral blood, sampled 28 days after the second AZD1222 dose. The nucleotide sequence is given as TGTGCCAGCAGTGAGGGCCCGAGAGGACGGAAGACTGAAGCTTTCTTT. It encodes CASSEGPRGRKTEAFF.